This is a list of T cell receptor beta chains from one sample in a study of T-cell reconstitution after alpha-beta-depleted transplantation in children. TCRdb re-called the PCR reads through MiXCR, storing one row per CDR3 protein. The sample consists of hundreds of thousands of distinct CDR3 sequences, around 13% of them appearing once. The sample consisted of PBMCs, taken before TCRalphabeta/CD19-depleted stem cell transplant. Every receptor here comes from a girl aged 2-15 years with congenital amegakaryocytic thrombocytopenia, due to receive a stem cell transplant. Both conserved end residues are part of each CDR3. A D gene is named only where the DNA matches it firmly. Clone size is shown for a subset of rows, as once, few, many or a class of expanded clone.

v_call	clone_size	j_call	d_call	cdr3_aa	cdr3_nt
TRBV4-1	many	TRBJ2-7	TRBD2	CASSQGGTISYEQYF	TGCGCCAGCAGCCAAGGCGGGACTATCTCCTACGAGCAGTACTTC
TRBV15	few	TRBJ2-1	.	CATSKSAQGGSYNEQFF	TGTGCCACCAGCAAAAGCGCTCAGGGCGGATCCTACAATGAGCAGTTCTTC
TRBV20-1	few	TRBJ2-2	.	CSPSSSGSGELFF	TGCAGCCCGTCATCTTCGGGGTCCGGGGAGCTGTTTTTT
TRBV20-1	.	TRBJ2-6	.	CSAPAQGWSASRANVLTF	TGCAGTGCCCCAGCCCAGGGATGGTCTGCCTCTCGGGCCAACGTCCTGACTTTC
TRBV5-1	few	TRBJ1-4	TRBD1	CASTTGGGTNEKLFF	TGCGCCAGCACGACAGGGGGCGGAACTAATGAAAAACTGTTTTTT
TRBV12-3/TRBV12-4	many	TRBJ2-1	.	CASSLSRQVYEQFF	TGTGCCAGCAGTTTAAGTCGACAGGTCTATGAGCAGTTCTTC
TRBV12-3/TRBV12-4	many	TRBJ2-4	TRBD2	CASSPFLGGNIQYF	TGTGCCAGCAGCCCCTTTTTGGGGGGGAACATTCAGTACTTC
TRBV6-5	many	TRBJ2-1	.	CASSYVLAPKGYNEQFF	TGTGCCAGCAGTTACGTATTAGCACCTAAGGGCTACAATGAGCAGTTCTTC
TRBV11-2	.	TRBJ2-3	.	CASSSLRLSYSTDTQYF	TGTGCCAGCAGCTCCCTCCGGCTTTCGTATAGCACAGATACGCAGTATTTT
TRBV20-1	many	TRBJ2-3	.	CSASRYPTDTQYF	TGCAGTGCTAGCCGGTACCCCACAGATACGCAGTATTTT
TRBV7-9	.	TRBJ2-7	.	CASSPQSRDIYEQYF	TGTGCCAGCAGCCCGCAGTCCCGGGACATCTACGAGCAGTACTTC
TRBV14	many	TRBJ2-7	.	CASSQVSDTSYEQYF	TGTGCCAGCAGCCAAGTGTCTGACACCTCCTACGAGCAGTACTTC
TRBV5-5	many	TRBJ2-1	TRBD1	CASSTSGTVPEQFF	TGTGCCAGCAGCACATCCGGGACAGTACCTGAGCAGTTCTTC
TRBV20-1	many	TRBJ2-1	.	CSTPGPWSYNEQFF	TGCAGTACACCGGGACCCTGGTCCTACAATGAGCAGTTCTTC
TRBV7-9	many	TRBJ1-6	.	CASSSPRQAGDNSPLHF	TGTGCCAGCAGCTCTCCTCGACAGGCGGGCGATAATTCACCCCTCCACTTT
TRBV5-6	.	TRBJ2-1	.	CASSLAGPNYNEQFF	TGTGCCAGCAGCTTGGCTGGCCCAAACTACAATGAGCAGTTCTTC
TRBV7-8	.	TRBJ1-1	.	CASSLRGLGYAFF	TGTGCCAGCAGCTTAAGGGGCCTCGGGTACGCTTTCTTT
TRBV20-1	.	TRBJ2-1	.	CSASWGAHNEQFF	TGCAGTGCTAGTTGGGGGGCCCACAATGAGCAGTTCTTC
TRBV4-1	.	TRBJ2-4	.	CASSPPLAKNIQYF	TGCGCCAGCAGCCCCCCGTTAGCCAAAAACATTCAGTACTTC
TRBV29-1	many	TRBJ2-5	.	CSPLAEEGTQYF	TGCAGCCCCTTAGCGGAAGAGGGGACCCAGTACTTC
TRBV5-5	many	TRBJ2-2	.	CATSPEGNGIGELFF	TGTGCCACCTCCCCGGAGGGGAACGGTATCGGGGAGCTGTTTTTT
TRBV5-1	many	TRBJ1-4	.	CASSFQGRDEKLFF	TGCGCCAGCAGCTTCCAGGGTCGGGATGAAAAACTGTTTTTT
TRBV7-2	many	TRBJ2-7	TRBD2	CASSFASGRVYGDEQYF	TGTGCCAGCAGCTTCGCTAGCGGGAGGGTTTACGGTGACGAGCAGTACTTC
TRBV20-1	many	TRBJ2-1	TRBD1	CSARDRTGPDEQFF	TGCAGTGCTAGAGACCGGACAGGGCCAGATGAGCAGTTCTTC